What follows describes a single TCR beta chain. These data are taken from a study of blood T cell repertoires in COVID-19. Looking at the study overall: Sites across the United States, Italy and Spain contributed samples from acute and convalescent COVID-19. Sample material is recorded as cDNA or gDNA derived from T cells, B-cell-depleted T cells, or PBMCs.

Authors' data handling: Amplification from reference gene primers served as the basis for estimated nucleated cell counts. Assay: immunoSEQ multiplex PCR; the TCRdb copy retains only in-frame clones and omits some. The DNA was the basis for D and trimming; V, J and clone size are from that table. Of 45,000 to 55,000 clones listed, around nine tenths are singletons. Germline CDR1 is SGHRS and CDR2 is YFSETQ. CDR3 size: 15 residues. V was pared by 6 bases and J by 7 bases, with 22 bases between. The material sequenced was peripheral blood. This chain connects TRBV5-1 to TRBJ1-1, with D possibly matching TRBD1 (6 bases). This clonotype was obtained from a woman in her 40s with active COVID-19. The CDR3 reads CASTPAPTGESEAFF. The CDR3 coding sequence is TGCGCCAGCACCCCGGCCCCGACAGGCGAGAGTGAAGCTTTCTTT.